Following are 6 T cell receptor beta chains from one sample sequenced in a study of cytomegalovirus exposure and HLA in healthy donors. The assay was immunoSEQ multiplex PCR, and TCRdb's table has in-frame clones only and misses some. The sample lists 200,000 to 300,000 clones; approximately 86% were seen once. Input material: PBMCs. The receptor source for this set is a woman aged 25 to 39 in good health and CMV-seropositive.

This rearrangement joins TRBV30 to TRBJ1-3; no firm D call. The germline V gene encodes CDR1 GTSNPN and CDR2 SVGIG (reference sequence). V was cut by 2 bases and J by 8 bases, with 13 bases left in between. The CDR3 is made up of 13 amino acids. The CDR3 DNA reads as TGTGCCTGGAGTCCCAAGAGTAGATACACCATATATTTT. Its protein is CAWSPKSRYTIYF.

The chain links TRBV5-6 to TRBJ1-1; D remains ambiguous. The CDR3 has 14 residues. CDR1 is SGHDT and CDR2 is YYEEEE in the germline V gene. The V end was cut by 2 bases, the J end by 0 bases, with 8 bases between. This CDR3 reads CASSFSTLNTEAFF. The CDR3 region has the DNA TGTGCCAGCAGCTTCTCTACCCTGAACACTGAAGCTTTCTTT.

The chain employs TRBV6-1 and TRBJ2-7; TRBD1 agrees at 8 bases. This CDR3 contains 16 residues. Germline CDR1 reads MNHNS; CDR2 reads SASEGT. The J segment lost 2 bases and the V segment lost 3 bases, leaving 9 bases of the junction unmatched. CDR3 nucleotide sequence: TGTGCCAGCAGTGAGGGACAGGCTGTGGGGACCTACGAGCAGTACTTC. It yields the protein CASSEGQAVGTYEQYF.

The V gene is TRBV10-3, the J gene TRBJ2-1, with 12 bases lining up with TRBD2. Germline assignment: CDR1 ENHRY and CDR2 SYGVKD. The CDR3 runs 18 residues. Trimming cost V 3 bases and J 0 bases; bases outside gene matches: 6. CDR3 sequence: CAISDPGLAGNSYNEQFF. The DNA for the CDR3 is TGTGCCATCAGTGATCCGGGACTAGCGGGCAACTCCTACAATGAGCAGTTCTTC.

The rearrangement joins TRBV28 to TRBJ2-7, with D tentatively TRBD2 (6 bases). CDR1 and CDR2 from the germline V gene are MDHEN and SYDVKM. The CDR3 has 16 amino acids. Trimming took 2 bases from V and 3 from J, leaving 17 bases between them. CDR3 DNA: TGTGCCAGCAGTTTAGTCTCTGGGGGGTTTAGCTACGAGCAGTACTTC. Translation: CASSLVSGGFSYEQYF.

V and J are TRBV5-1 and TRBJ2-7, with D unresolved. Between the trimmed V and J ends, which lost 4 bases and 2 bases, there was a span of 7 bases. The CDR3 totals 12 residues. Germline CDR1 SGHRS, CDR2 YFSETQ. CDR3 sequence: CASSINPYEQYF. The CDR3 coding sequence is TGCGCCAGCAGCATCAATCCCTACGAGCAGTACTTC.